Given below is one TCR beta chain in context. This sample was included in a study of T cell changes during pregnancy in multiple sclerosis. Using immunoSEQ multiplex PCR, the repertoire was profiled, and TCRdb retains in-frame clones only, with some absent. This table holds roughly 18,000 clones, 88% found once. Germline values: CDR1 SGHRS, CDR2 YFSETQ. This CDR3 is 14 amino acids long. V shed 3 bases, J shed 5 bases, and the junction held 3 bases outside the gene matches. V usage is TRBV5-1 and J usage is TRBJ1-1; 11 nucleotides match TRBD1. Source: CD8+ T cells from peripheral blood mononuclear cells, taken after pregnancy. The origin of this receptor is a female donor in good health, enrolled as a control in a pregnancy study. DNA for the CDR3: TGCGCCAGCAGCTCAGGACAGGGGGCTACTGAAGCTTTCTTT. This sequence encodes CASSSGQGATEAFF.